This T cell receptor (beta chain) came from a study of blood T cells in healthy people across ages. Per sample, no less than 5 micrograms of total RNA were extracted. Together with a sample-barcoded 5' primer, a J-beta primer mix was included in a second PCR lasting about 7 to 11 cycles. The template-switch adaptor, which had 12 random nucleotides, put a tag on each cDNA molecule. TCRdb re-called the 5' RACE reads through MiXCR, storing one row per CDR3 protein. In the table there are around 710,000 distinct CDR3 sequences, roughly 43% of which are singletons. This CDR3 has 15 residues. Per germline, CDR1 DFQATT and CDR2 SNEGSKA (reference sequence).

The chain uses TRBV20-1 and TRBJ2-3, with a tentative D call TRBD1 (6 bases). Sequencing was done on a sample of blood. This receptor was obtained from an older woman in good health. The CDR3: CGVNGWDKRADTQYF. The CDR3 DNA sequence: TGCGGTGTAAATGGTTGGGACAAGAGGGCAGATACGCAGTATTTT.